This TCR beta chain comes out of a study of blood T cell repertoires in COVID-19. Sequencing was performed with immunoSEQ multiplex PCR; in TCRdb, only in-frame clones are kept and a portion is missing. This sample has approximately 160,000 clones, with approximately 79% found just once. The sequenced sample consisted of peripheral blood. The sequence derives from a woman of 80 years or more with acute or convalescent COVID-19.

The CDR3 bases are TGTGCCAGCAGCTTAGTGGAGAATAACTATGGCTACACCTTC. This translates into CASSLVENNYGYTF. V and J are TRBV11-1 and TRBJ1-2; D is undetermined. The germline CDR1 and CDR2 sequences are SGHAT and FQDESV (reference sequence). This CDR3 has 14 residues. V lost 1 base and J 1 base, leaving 7 bases between the germline ends.